The T cell receptor (beta chain) described here comes from a study of cytomegalovirus exposure and HLA in healthy donors. Trimming shortened V by 5 bases and J by 4 bases, and 12 bases separated the two germline ends. CDR1 is SEHNR, CDR2 FQNEAQ, per germline (reference sequence). This CDR3 contains 14 residues. It was with 60 Vbeta and 13 Jbeta primers that the PCR ran. Method: immunoSEQ multiplex PCR; TCRdb's copy keeps in-frame clones and lacks some. The sample carries around 240,000 clones, 82% recorded once. This clone has just one count. The TCR comes from a middle-aged woman in good health and CMV-seropositive. J is TRBJ1-3 and V is TRBV7-9; the D gene is possibly TRBD1 (6 bases). The sequenced sample was PBMCs. This chain's CDR3 is CASSLGAEGNTIYF. The CDR3, as DNA: TGTGCCAGCAGCCTGGGGGCGGAGGGAAACACCATATATTTT.